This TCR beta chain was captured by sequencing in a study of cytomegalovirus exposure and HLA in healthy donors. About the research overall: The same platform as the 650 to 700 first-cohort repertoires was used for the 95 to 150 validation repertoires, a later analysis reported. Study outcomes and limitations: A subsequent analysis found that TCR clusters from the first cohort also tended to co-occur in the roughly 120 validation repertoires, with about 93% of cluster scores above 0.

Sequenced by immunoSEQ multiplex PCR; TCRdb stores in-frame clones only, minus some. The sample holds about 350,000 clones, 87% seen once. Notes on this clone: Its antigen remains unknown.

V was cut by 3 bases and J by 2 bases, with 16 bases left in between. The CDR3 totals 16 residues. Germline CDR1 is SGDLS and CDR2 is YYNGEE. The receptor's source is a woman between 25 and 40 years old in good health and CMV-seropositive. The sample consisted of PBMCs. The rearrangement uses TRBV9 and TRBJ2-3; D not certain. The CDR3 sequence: CASSAQAVLATDTQYF. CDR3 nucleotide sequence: TGTGCCAGCAGCGCCCAGGCCGTCCTCGCCACAGATACGCAGTATTTT.